The sequence of this TCR beta chain was determined in a study of OX40 agonist ivuxolimab in advanced cancers. General study findings and limits: Antigen targets of the expanded peripheral T cells went undetermined. Part of the nonresponder group also had normalized T-cell clonal expansion that was low. CD8+ T cells averaged more expanded clones than CD4+.

Comment on this clone: The antigen remains unidentified.

Repertoires were generated with immunoSEQ multiplex PCR, while TCRdb's copy carries only in-frame clones and drops some. The table shows more than 60,000 clones, with approximately 85% occurring only once. V was pared by 0 bases and J by 8 bases, with 14 bases between. Germline V gene lookup returns CDR1 SGHRS and CDR2 YFSETQ. The CDR3 sequence is 15 residues long. Autoimmune disease history or systemic immunosuppression was exclusionary. The source material was CD4+ or CD8+ T cells sorted from blood, sampled in a trial of the OX40 agonist ivuxolimab. This chain links TRBV5-1 with TRBJ1-4; TRBD1 might be the D (5 bases). This TCR was sampled from an adult with an advanced solid tumor such as melanoma, head and neck, liver or kidney cancer. CDR3 DNA sequence: TGCGCCAGCAGCTTGGCAGGCGACTCAGGGGAAAAACTGTTTTTT. Its translation: CASSLAGDSGEKLFF.